One sample yielded the 20 T cell receptor beta chains listed below, sequenced in a study of neurological immune-mediated disorders. MiXCR was run by TCRdb on the 5' RACE reads, yielding one entry per CDR3 protein. The sample contains roughly 100,000 distinct CDR3 sequences, 3.5% of which appear only once. Sequencing input: PBMCs. These receptors came from a woman under 30 with multiple sclerosis.

This clonotype occurred many times. The chain recombines TRBV6-5 with TRBJ2-7; 11 bases fit TRBD1. Germline CDR1 MNHEY, CDR2 SVGAGI. Trimming at V came to 6 bases and at J to 0 bases, leaving 4 bases not matched to a gene. The CDR3 spans 15 residues. CDR3 protein: CASRAGTGGSYEQYF. The CDR3 DNA reads as TGTGCCAGCAGGGCCGGGACAGGGGGCTCCTACGAGCAGTACTTC.

This clonotype was picked up many times. The CDR3 nucleotides are TGTGCCAGCAGCTTCGACCCTGTAGCGGGAGGCGGGGAGACCCAGTACTTC. It translates to CASSFDPVAGGGETQYF. V and J are TRBV7-2 and TRBJ2-5; 10 bases match TRBD2. Losses at the gene ends were 3 bases for V and 5 bases for J; bases not matched to a gene: 12. CDR1 and CDR2 (germline): SGHTA, FQGNSA. The CDR3 extends over 17 amino acids.

This clonotype was found many times. This chain joins TRBV12-3 or TRBV12-4 and TRBJ1-2; 10 bases fit TRBD1. The CDR3 is 15 residues long. The V and J ends lost 5 bases and 2 bases, in that order; junction bases with no gene match: 5. CDR3 residues: CASSNRDRGNYGYTF. CDR3 nucleotides: TGTGCCAGCAGTAACCGGGACAGGGGAAACTATGGCTACACCTTC.

This clonotype showed up many times. The chain has TRBV3-1 and TRBJ2-7, with a weak D call TRBD2 (6 bases). CDR1 and CDR2 from the germline V gene are LGHDT and YNNKEL (reference sequence). V lost 1 base to trimming and J lost 0 bases, with 10 bases between them. This CDR3 contains 15 residues. The chain's CDR3 is CASSQGREPSYEQYF. For the CDR3, the DNA is TGTGCCAGCAGCCAAGGGCGGGAACCCTCCTACGAGCAGTACTTC.

This clonotype was seen ten or more times. The chain uses TRBV20-1 and TRBJ2-7; weak D call: TRBD1 (6 bases). Germline lookup yields CDR1 DFQATT and CDR2 SNEGSKA (reference sequence). Between the trimmed V and J ends, which lost 3 bases and 4 bases, there was a span of 10 bases. The CDR3 runs 12 residues. The CDR3 DNA reads as TGCAGTGCTAGGGAACAGGGATACGAGCAGTACTTC. This gives the protein CSAREQGYEQYF.

This clonotype was found many times. The rearrangement uses TRBV20-1 and TRBJ1-1; D remains ambiguous. The germline V and J ends were trimmed by 1 base and 5 bases, with 11 bases remaining between them. Germline-derived CDR1 and CDR2 are DFQATT and SNEGSKA (reference sequence). The CDR3 loop spans 13 amino acids. The CDR3 nucleotides read TGCAGTGCTAGAGCCCGGACTGGAACTGAAGCTTTCTTT. It is translated as CSARARTGTEAFF.

This clonotype was recorded at least ten times. CDR3 protein: CSARPPGAARNTIYF. The CDR3 DNA follows: TGCAGTGCTAGACCTCCGGGGGCGGCCCGAAACACCATATATTTT. V and J are TRBV20-1 and TRBJ1-3, with D perhaps matching TRBD1 (6 bases). The CDR3 covers 15 residues. CDR1 is DFQATT and CDR2 is SNEGSKA in the germline V gene (reference sequence). Trimming pared 2 bases from V and 5 bases from J, leaving 16 bases between.

This clonotype showed up many times. V gene TRBV9 combines with J gene TRBJ2-3; a weak D match, TRBD2 (6 bases). The CDR3 is made up of 16 amino acids. The germline V gene has CDR1 SGDLS and CDR2 YYNGEE. V was clipped by 4 bases and J by 2 bases, with 17 bases between them. The CDR3 reads CASSPRPGSYTDTQYF. CDR3 in DNA: TGTGCCAGCAGCCCGAGACCCGGGAGCTACACAGATACGCAGTATTTT. The whole variable domain, remainder taken from reference TRBV9 and TRBJ2-3, is DSGVTQTPKHLITATGQRVTLRCSPRSGDLSVYWYQQSLDQGLQFLIQYYNGEERAKGNILERFSAQQFPDLHSELNLSSLELGDSALYFCASSPRPGSYTDTQYFGPGTRLTVL.

This clonotype occurred a few times. J is TRBJ1-6 and V is TRBV10-1; 8 bases are shared with TRBD1. The trim removed 0 bases at V and 8 bases at J, leaving 3 bases unmatched. This CDR3 has 15 residues. CDR1 is WNHNN and CDR2 is SYGVQD in the germline V gene (reference sequence). The DNA of the CDR3 is TGCGCCAGCAGTGAGTCCGACAGGGGATATTCACCCCTCCACTTT. It specifies CASSESDRGYSPLHF.

This clonotype was observed at least ten times. V gene TRBV5-1 combines with J gene TRBJ2-5; maybe TRBD2 (5 bases). The CDR3 runs 15 residues. V was shortened by 3 bases and J by 2 bases, with 14 bases between the two germline ends. CDR1 is SGHRS and CDR2 is YFSETQ in the germline V gene. This CDR3 reads CASSYRSRGQETQYF. For the CDR3, the DNA is TGCGCCAGCAGCTATCGGTCCCGAGGGCAAGAGACCCAGTACTTC.

This clonotype was counted many times. The chain has TRBV20-1 and TRBJ1-5, with a tentative D call TRBD1 (5 bases). V lost 4 bases and J 1 base, leaving 14 bases between the germline ends. CDR3 length equals 15 residues. Per germline, CDR1 DFQATT and CDR2 SNEGSKA (reference sequence). The CDR3, as DNA: TGCAGTGCTAAACAGGACGCCCTAAGCAATCAGCCCCAGCATTTT. This encodes CSAKQDALSNQPQHF.

Many counts were recorded for this clonotype. The V gene is TRBV10-3, the J gene TRBJ1-1; TRBD1 might be the D (5 bases). Trimming left V 6 bases short and J 6 bases short, with 8 bases between. Germline loops: CDR1 ENHRY, CDR2 SYGVKD. The CDR3 runs 11 residues. In DNA form, the CDR3 reads TGTGCCATCAGCGGGGCCGCTGAAGCTTTCTTT. Translation: CAISGAAEAFF.

This clonotype was seen repeatedly, ten times or more. The rearrangement joins TRBV7-2 to TRBJ2-3, with 13 bases matching TRBD2. The CDR3 covers 16 residues. Trimming removed 5 bases from V and 7 bases from J; junction bases left unmatched: 9. Per the germline V gene, CDR1 is SGHTA and CDR2 is FQGNSA. The CDR3 loop is CASSRPTSGRNHTQYF. The CDR3 nucleotides read TGTGCCAGCAGCCGGCCGACTAGCGGGAGGAATCATACGCAGTATTTT. Together with reference TRBV7-2 and TRBJ2-3, the CDR3 gives the full variable domain: GAGVSQSPSNKVTEKGKDVELRCDPISGHTALYWYRQSLGQGLEFLIYFQGNSAPDKSGLPSDRFSAERTGGSVSTLTIQRTQQEDSAVYLCASSRPTSGRNHTQYFGPGTRLTVL.

The sample holds many counts of this clonotype. The rearrangement uses TRBV12-3 or TRBV12-4 and TRBJ2-3, with 7 nucleotides matching TRBD1. The CDR3 has 12 amino acids. V dropped 6 bases and J dropped 5; count of bases not matched to a gene: 2. CDR3 DNA sequence: TGTGCCAGCAGCTGGACAGGAGATACGCAGTATTTT. This encodes CASSWTGDTQYF.

This clonotype was seen many times. The chain uses TRBV5-1 and TRBJ1-5; D gene unclear. Germline assignment: CDR1 SGHRS and CDR2 YFSETQ. The CDR3 runs to 14 residues. Trimming removed 1 base from V and 5 bases from J, with 10 bases in between. The DNA for the CDR3 is TGCGCCAGCAGCTTGAGTTCTAGGGATCAGCCCCAGCATTTT. Its translation is CASSLSSRDQPQHF.

This clonotype has at least ten counts. The chain has TRBV20-1 and TRBJ2-7; 15 bases agree with TRBD2. The V gene end was trimmed by 4 bases and the J gene end by 7 bases; junction bases not matched to a gene: 20. This CDR3 comprises 19 residues. Germline loops: CDR1 DFQATT, CDR2 SNEGSKA (reference sequence). The CDR3 nucleotides are TGCAGTGCTACTCGGACTAGCGGGAGGGATGGCAGTGGGAGTCGAGAGCAGTACTTC. Amino acids: CSATRTSGRDGSGSREQYF.

This clonotype was picked up many times. CDR3 bases: TGTGCCAGCAGTGTAGGCAGCTACGAGCAGTACTTC. This sequence encodes CASSVGSYEQYF. The V gene is TRBV6-1, the J gene TRBJ2-7; D gene unclear. Trimming left V 4 bases short and J 3 bases short, with 7 bases between. The CDR3 runs 12 residues. Germline values: CDR1 MNHNS, CDR2 SASEGT.

The table lists this clonotype with many counts. At one of its ends the junction is not consistent with the germline gene, which may arise from a read error. This rearrangement joins TRBV18 to TRBJ1-2; D remains unclear. This CDR3 comprises 9 residues. CDR1 and CDR2 from the germline V gene are KGHSH and LQKENI. This chain's CDR3 is CASSPHSVF. CDR3 bases: TGTGCCAGCTCACCACACTCAGTCTTC.

This clonotype was observed many times. V is TRBV20-1 and J is TRBJ2-1; D might be TRBD1 or TRBD2, each matching 6 bases. The CDR3 extends over 13 amino acids. V was clipped by 3 bases and J by 7 bases, with 13 bases between them. In germline, CDR1 is DFQATT, CDR2 SNEGSKA (reference sequence). The CDR3 sequence is CSASRQGRNEQFF. CDR3 nucleotides: TGCAGTGCTAGCCGGCAGGGGAGGAATGAGCAGTTCTTC.

This clonotype was found many times. This chain links TRBV7-2 with TRBJ2-7; 8 bases align to TRBD2. V lost 1 base to trimming and J lost 5 bases; unmatched junction nucleotides: 7. This CDR3 is built from 15 residues. Germline assignment: CDR1 SGHTA and CDR2 FQGNSA. The CDR3 loop is CASSLGVSGADEQYF. The CDR3 region has the DNA TGTGCCAGCAGCTTAGGGGTTAGCGGGGCAGACGAGCAGTACTTC.